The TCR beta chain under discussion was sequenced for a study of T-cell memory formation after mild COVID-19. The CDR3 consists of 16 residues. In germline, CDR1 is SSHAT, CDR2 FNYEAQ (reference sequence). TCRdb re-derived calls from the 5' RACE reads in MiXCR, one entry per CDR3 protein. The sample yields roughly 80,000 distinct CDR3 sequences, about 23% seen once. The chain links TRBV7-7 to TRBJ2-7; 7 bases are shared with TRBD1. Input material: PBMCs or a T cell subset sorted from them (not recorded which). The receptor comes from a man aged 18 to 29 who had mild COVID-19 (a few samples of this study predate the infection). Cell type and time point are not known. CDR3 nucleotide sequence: TGTGCTAGCAGGGCCGGGACAGTTCAATGGGCCCACGAGCAGTACGTC. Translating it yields CASRAGTVQWAHEQYV.